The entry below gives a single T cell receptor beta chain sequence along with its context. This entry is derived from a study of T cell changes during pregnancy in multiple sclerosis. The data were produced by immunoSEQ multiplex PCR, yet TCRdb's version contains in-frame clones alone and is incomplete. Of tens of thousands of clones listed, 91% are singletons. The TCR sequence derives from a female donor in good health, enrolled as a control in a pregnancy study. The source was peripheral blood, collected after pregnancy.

Here the CDR3 reads CASSSPDTNEQFF. CDR3 in DNA: TGTGCCAGCAGCTCACCCGATACAAATGAGCAGTTCTTC. The chain has TRBV7-8 and TRBJ2-1; D is undetermined. Germline-derived CDR1 and CDR2 are SGHVS and FQNEAQ. The length of the CDR3 is 13 residues. With 4 bases removed from V and 7 bases from J, the gap between germline ends came to 11 bases. Complete variable domain (other parts from reference TRBV7-8 and TRBJ2-1): GAGVSQSPRYKVAKRGQDVALRCDPISGHVSLFWYQQALGQGPEFLTYFQNEAQLDKSGLPSDRFFAERPEGSVSTLKIQRTQQEDSAVYLCASSSPDTNEQFFGPGTRLTVL.